This passage covers 14 T cell receptor beta chains from one sample sequenced in a study of T cells after yellow fever vaccination. From the 5' RACE reads, TCRdb called clonotypes with MiXCR, one entry per CDR3 protein. The sample shows around 30,000 distinct CDR3 sequences, just under 6.5% of them seen only once. The specimen comprised PBMCs, either bulk or a sorted T-cell subset (CD4+, CD8+, memory, or dextramer-sorted; not recorded which), sampled on the day of the yellow fever booster vaccination. Receptor source: a man aged 25-40 years who received the YFV17D yellow fever vaccine.

This clonotype was counted many times. The chain joins TRBV7-2 to TRBJ2-3; D possibly corresponds to TRBD2 (6 bases). The V gene's germline CDR1 is SGHTA and CDR2 FQGNSA. This CDR3 comprises 15 residues. Trimming left V 5 bases short and J 4 bases short, with 16 bases between. The CDR3 sequence: CASSRMGGVSDTQYF. CDR3 nucleotides: TGTGCCAGCAGCCGAATGGGGGGAGTATCAGATACGCAGTATTTT. Complete variable domain (other parts from reference TRBV7-2 and TRBJ2-3): GAGVSQSPSNKVTEKGKDVELRCDPISGHTALYWYRQSLGQGLEFLIYFQGNSAPDKSGLPSDRFSAERTGGSVSTLTIQRTQQEDSAVYLCASSRMGGVSDTQYFGPGTRLTVL.

In its sample, this clonotype was seen many times. The chain uses TRBV28 and TRBJ1-1, with D possibly TRBD1 on 5 matching bases. Germline CDR1 reads MDHEN; CDR2 reads SYDVKM. The length of the CDR3 is 13 residues. Between the trimmed V and J ends, which lost 5 bases and 4 bases, there was a span of 11 bases. The CDR3 DNA reads as TGTGCCAGCAGTCTCCCCAGGGCCACTGAAGCTTTCTTT. Translating gives CASSLPRATEAFF.

CDR3 coding DNA: TGTGCCAGCTCACCACCGTATAGTTCCTACGAGCAGTACTTC. It translates to CASSPPYSSYEQYF. The chain links TRBV18 to TRBJ2-7; D gene ambiguous. The V gene's germline CDR1 is KGHSH and CDR2 LQKENI. This CDR3 has 14 residues. Trimming shortened V by 0 bases and J by 1 base, and 7 bases separated the two germline ends.

This clonotype appeared once. The chain employs TRBV23-1 and TRBJ2-1; 11 bases align to TRBD1. TRBV23-1 is recorded as an ORF, its role being uncertain. This CDR3 comprises 18 residues. V lost 5 bases, J lost 8 bases, and 17 bases stayed unmatched. The CDR3 coding sequence is TGCGCCAGCAGTGCTCCGCCCCGGGGACAGGGGGATGGCGATGAGCAGTTCTTC. Protein sequence: CASSAPPRGQGDGDEQFF.

This clonotype has only a few counts. This chain links TRBV24-1 with TRBJ1-1; D may be TRBD1 (5 bases). V gave up 0 bases and J gave up 4 bases, with 11 bases separating them. CDR1 and CDR2 (germline): KGHDR, SFDVKD. The CDR3 has 15 amino acids. The CDR3 DNA sequence: TGTGCCACCAGTGATTTGCTGGGGGAGTCCACTGAAGCTTTCTTT. Residues: CATSDLLGESTEAFF.

The J gene is TRBJ2-5, the V gene TRBV6-2 or TRBV6-3; D possibly uses TRBD1 or TRBD2 (5 bases each). The V and J ends lost 2 bases and 3 bases respectively, with 10 bases between them. The CDR3 is 14 amino acids. Looked up from germline, CDR1 is MNHEY and CDR2 is SVGEGT. The CDR3 DNA sequence: TGTGCCAGCAGTTACGGGGGAGCGGAAGAGACCCAGTACTTC. It translates to CASSYGGAEETQYF.

This clonotype was seen a few times. A read error is possible here, since a much larger clone lies one base away. The genes are TRBV3-1 and TRBJ2-1; 10 positions match TRBD2. The CDR3 is made up of 18 amino acids. Unmatched junction bases numbered 18, after V lost 8 bases and J lost 5 bases. CDR1 and CDR2 (germline): LGHDT, YNNKEL (reference sequence). This CDR3 is CASCFRSSSGSLHNEQFF. Written as DNA, the CDR3 is TGTGCCAGCTGTTTTCGGTCTTCTAGCGGGAGTCTCCACAATGAGCAGTTCTTC.

This clonotype was picked up many times. The chain is built from TRBV27 and TRBJ2-1; TRBD2 aligns across 9 bases. The ends lost 5 bases at V and 4 bases at J; junction bases unmatched: 6. The CDR3 runs to 15 residues. The germline gives CDR1 MNHEY, CDR2 SMNVEV (reference sequence). CDR3 protein: CASSVLAGGYNEQFF. In DNA, the CDR3 is TGTGCCAGCAGTGTGTTGGCGGGGGGGTACAATGAGCAGTTCTTC.

This chain connects TRBV5-1 to TRBJ1-6; maybe TRBD1 (6 bases). The V end lost 0 bases, the J end lost 9 bases, and 16 bases lay between the germline ends. The germline CDR1 and CDR2 sequences are SGHRS and YFSETQ. The length of the CDR3 is 16 residues. The CDR3 nucleotides are TGCGCCAGCAGCTTGGACGGGACATCTAATTTTTCACCCCTCCACTTT. This codes for CASSLDGTSNFSPLHF.

The chain uses TRBV7-9 and TRBJ2-3, with 10 nucleotides matching TRBD1. V lost 4 bases, J lost 6 bases, and 10 bases stayed unmatched. Per the germline V gene, CDR1 is SEHNR and CDR2 is FQNEAQ (reference sequence). CDR3 length: 16 amino acids. The CDR3 here is CASSYRGDRGRDTQYF. Written as DNA, the CDR3 is TGTGCCAGCAGCTATCGAGGGGACAGGGGACGGGATACGCAGTATTTT.

This clonotype was found many times. The J gene is TRBJ2-3, the V gene TRBV15; 7 bases map to TRBD1. This CDR3 region has 14 residues. Germline CDR1 reads LNHNV; CDR2 reads YYDKDF (reference sequence). The V and J ends lost 5 bases and 1 base, in that order; junction bases with no gene match: 3. The DNA of the CDR3 is TGTGCCACCAGCTTTCAGGGGGGCACAGATACGCAGTATTTT. Translation gives CATSFQGGTDTQYF.

This clonotype was counted a few times. This chain connects TRBV11-2 to TRBJ2-1, with D possibly being TRBD2 (6 bases). This CDR3 has 14 amino acids. V shed 2 bases and J shed 9 bases, with 14 bases lying between them. Germline lookup yields CDR1 SGHAT and CDR2 FQNNGV. CDR3 in amino acids: CASSLPGSGVEQFF. Written as DNA, the CDR3 is TGTGCCAGCAGCTTACCCGGGAGTGGGGTTGAGCAGTTCTTC.

This clonotype showed up many times. This chain uses TRBV3-1 with TRBJ2-2; D gene ambiguous. Trimming pared 3 bases from V and 2 bases from J, leaving 13 bases between. Germline V gives CDR1 LGHDT, CDR2 YNNKEL (reference sequence). The CDR3 length is 16 residues. The CDR3 DNA is TGTGCCAGCAGCCAGGTCACCGAGATAAACACCGGGGAGCTGTTTTTT. The encoded protein is CASSQVTEINTGELFF.

This clonotype was seen at least ten times. This chain links TRBV29-1 with TRBJ2-6; D possibly corresponds to TRBD1 (6 bases). The CDR3 consists of 15 residues. Trimming removed 4 bases from V and 0 bases from J, with 10 bases in between. Per the germline V gene, CDR1 is SQVTM and CDR2 is ANQGSEA. CDR3 DNA sequence: TGCAGCGTTGTTCAGGGGACCTCTGGGGCCAACGTCCTGACTTTC. Amino acid sequence: CSVVQGTSGANVLTF.